The rows below give T cell receptor beta chains drawn from one sample of a study of cytotoxic CD8 clonotypes in ibrutinib-treated CLL. Sequencing was performed with immunoSEQ multiplex PCR; in TCRdb, only in-frame clones are kept and a portion is missing. The data contain fewer than 80,000 clones, approximately 62% of them seen just once; the ten biggest clones take up approximately 14%. The sequences come from PBMCs, collected after 12 months of ibrutinib treatment. These receptors were taken from a human donor with chronic lymphocytic leukemia. Each CDR3 is given with its conserved first and last residue. The D gene is left open where the match is weak. Only some rows state a clone size, as once, few, many or a class for expanded clones.

j_call d_call clone_size cdr3_length v_call cdr3_nt cdr3_aa
TRBJ2-7 TRBD2 NA 14 TRBV28 TGTGCCAGCAGGGCGACTAGCGGGAGATACGAGCAGTACTTC CASRATSGRYEQYF
TRBJ2-5 TRBD2 NA 15 TRBV11-2 TGTGCCAGCAGCTTGCTCGGGAGGGCCTCAGAGACCCAGTACTTC CASSLLGRASETQYF
TRBJ1-2 NA NA 13 TRBV28 TGTGCCAGCAGCTTGGGGAAGGGGTATGGCTACACCTTC CASSLGKGYGYTF
TRBJ2-5 NA many 15 TRBV5-1 TGCGCCAGCAGCTTCGGGGCCCTGCCACAAGAGACCCAGTACTTC CASSFGALPQETQYF
TRBJ2-7 TRBD1 many 17 TRBV27 TGTGCCAGCAGTTTACAACCACGGACAGGGGCGGCCTACGAGCAGTACTTC CASSLQPRTGAAYEQYF
TRBJ1-5 NA NA 14 TRBV28 TGTGCCAGCAGACAGGGTTTTAGCAATCAGCCCCAGCATTTT CASRQGFSNQPQHF
TRBJ2-1 TRBD2 few 16 TRBV6-6 TGTGCCAGCAGTTACGCTACTAGCGGGGGGGCGGGTGAGCAGTTCTTC CASSYATSGGAGEQFF
TRBJ1-1 NA NA 13 TRBV7-9 TGTGCCAGCAGCCCGCTCGGGGACACTGAAGCTTTCTTT CASSPLGDTEAFF
TRBJ2-4 TRBD1 NA 14 TRBV2 TGTGCCAGCCTCCCCGGGACAGGATACGGAATTCAGTACTTC CASLPGTGYGIQYF
TRBJ2-2 TRBD2 NA 16 TRBV11-2 TGTGCCAGCAGCCTACCTCGAGCGGGAGGGCCCGGGGAGCTGTTTTTT CASSLPRAGGPGELFF
TRBJ2-5 TRBD2 few 15 TRBV28 TGTGCCAGCAGTTTTAGCGGGAGTAGGGTGGAGACCCAGTACTTC CASSFSGSRVETQYF
TRBJ2-1 TRBD1 NA 15 TRBV11-3 TGTGCCAGCAGCTTACGGACAGGGGTTATCGATGAGCAGTTCTTC CASSLRTGVIDEQFF
TRBJ2-5 NA few 13 TRBV7-8 TGTGCCAGCAACCCGTGGGTAGAAGAGACCCAGTACTTC CASNPWVEETQYF
TRBJ1-4 TRBD1 few 14 TRBV7-2 TGTGCCAGCAGCCGCGACAGGGCGATCGGAAAACTGTTTTTT CASSRDRAIGKLFF
TRBJ2-3 TRBD1 few 15 TRBV5-1 TGCGCCAGCAGCTCCTCACGGACAGGGTTCGATACGCAGTATTTT CASSSSRTGFDTQYF
TRBJ2-7 NA NA 13 TRBV6-5 TGTGCCAGCAGTCGGGAAAACTCCTACGAGCAGTACTTC CASSRENSYEQYF
TRBJ2-7 NA NA 16 TRBV28 TGTGCCAGCAGTTTAGTCGTCAGGCCAACAACCTACGAGCAGTACTTC CASSLVVRPTTYEQYF
TRBJ1-4 NA NA 14 TRBV2 TGTGCCAGCAGTGAATGGCAGGAAAGAGAAAAACTGTTTTTT CASSEWQEREKLFF
TRBJ1-5 NA NA 18 TRBV27 TGTGCCAGCAGTCGAATTCTACCCTCCAGGGATAGCAATCAGCCCCAGCATTTT CASSRILPSRDSNQPQHF
TRBJ1-4 NA NA 15 TRBV5-1 TGTGCCAGCAGCCTCGGCCCTCAACCAGATGAAAAACTGTTTTTT CASSLGPQPDEKLFF
TRBJ1-5 NA NA 14 TRBV2 TGTGCCAGCACTCTGGAGGGCGGCAATCAGCCCCAGCATTTT CASTLEGGNQPQHF
TRBJ2-5 TRBD1 few 12 TRBV6-1 TGTGCCGCACGGTCGGCAGGGGGGACCCAGTACTTC CAARSAGGTQYF
TRBJ2-7 TRBD2 NA 17 TRBV5-6 TGTGCCAGCAGCCCCGGACTAGCGGGAGGACTTTCCTACGAGCAGTACTTC CASSPGLAGGLSYEQYF
TRBJ2-5 NA NA 15 TRBV5-1 TGCGCCAGCACCGATTCCAGGGGAACACAAGAGACCCAGTACTTC CASTDSRGTQETQYF
TRBJ2-2 TRBD1 few 17 TRBV5-1 TGCGCCAGCAGCCCGGGTTCCACGGGACAGGGGACCGGGGAGCTGTTTTTT CASSPGSTGQGTGELFF
TRBJ1-2 TRBD1 NA 16 TRBV4-1 TGCGCCAGCAGCCAAGACCCAGGGGGAATAAACTATGGCTACACCTTC CASSQDPGGINYGYTF
TRBJ2-1 NA NA 16 TRBV6-1 TGTGCCAGCAGTGAAGGGGTTAGGGGGTCCTACAATGAGCAGTTCTTC CASSEGVRGSYNEQFF